Shown below are 18 T cell receptor beta chains from a single sample sequenced in a study of blood T cell repertoires in COVID-19. Here immunoSEQ multiplex PCR was the method, and the copy in TCRdb shows in-frame clones only, minus some. The repertoire holds around 300,000 clones, roughly 90% seen once, with 3.5% to 4.5% in the top ten. The sequencing input was PBMCs or T cells enriched from blood (not recorded which). Receptors originate from a woman under 30 with acute COVID-19.

This rearrangement joins TRBV13 to TRBJ1-5, with TRBD1 matching 9 bases. The CDR3 consists of 13 residues. V dropped 5 bases and J dropped 6; count of bases not matched to a gene: 2. Germline V gene sequence: CDR1 PRHDT, CDR2 FYEKMQ (reference sequence). The CDR3 region is CASSRQGVQPQHF. The CDR3 DNA reads as TGTGCCAGCAGCAGACAGGGGGTTCAGCCCCAGCATTTT. The whole variable domain, filled in from reference TRBV13 and TRBJ1-5, reads AAGVIQSPRHLIKEKRETATLKCYPIPRHDTVYWYQQGPGQDPQFLISFYEKMQSDKGSIPDRFSAQQFSDYHSELNMSSLELGDSALYFCASSRQGVQPQHFGDGTRLSIL.

The CDR3: CASSHAGLNTEAFF. In nucleotides, the CDR3 is TGTGCCAGCAGCCATGCGGGGTTGAACACTGAAGCTTTCTTT. The gene calls are TRBV5-8 and TRBJ1-1, with no clear D. Germline values: CDR1 SGHTS, CDR2 YDEGEE. CDR3 size: 14 residues. The V end lost 4 bases, the J end lost 0 bases, and 10 bases lay between the germline ends. Full variable domain (remainder filled in from reference TRBV5-8 and TRBJ1-1): EAGVTQSPTHLIKTRGQQATLRCSPISGHTSVYWYQQALGLGLQFLLWYDEGEERNRGNFPPRFSGRQFPNYSSELNVNALELEDSALYLCASSHAGLNTEAFFGQGTRLTVV.

The J gene is TRBJ1-2, the V gene TRBV6-5; 10 nucleotides line up with TRBD1. CDR3 length equals 13 residues. Per the germline V gene, CDR1 is MNHEY and CDR2 is SVGAGI. J lost 8 bases, V lost 5 bases, and 5 bases had no gene match. The CDR3 sequence: CASSLTGGDGYTF. CDR3 bases: TGTGCCAGCAGTCTGACAGGGGGCGACGGCTACACCTTC.

The genes are TRBV11-2 and TRBJ2-5, with 11 nucleotides matching TRBD2. Germline V gene sequence: CDR1 SGHAT, CDR2 FQNNGV. The CDR3 has 16 residues. The V segment lost 1 base and the J segment 1 base; nucleotides outside the gene matches: 2. CDR3 in DNA: TGTGCCAGCAGCTTAGTAACTAGCGGGGGCCAAGAGACCCAGTACTTC. It encodes CASSLVTSGGQETQYF. The whole variable domain, remainder taken from reference TRBV11-2 and TRBJ2-5, is EAGVAQSPRYKIIEKRQSVAFWCNPISGHATLYWYQQILGQGPKLLIQFQNNGVVDDSQLPKDRFSAERLKGVDSTLKIQPAKLEDSAVYLCASSLVTSGGQETQYFGPGTRLLVL.

The CDR3 loop reads CSATVYEQYF. The CDR3 DNA sequence: TGCAGTGCTACTGTATACGAGCAGTACTTC. This chain connects TRBV20-1 to TRBJ2-7; D gene unclear. This CDR3 comprises 10 residues. CDR1 and CDR2 (germline): DFQATT, SNEGSKA (reference sequence). Trimming stripped 4 bases from V and 4 bases from J, with 5 bases between.

The chain joins TRBV5-4 to TRBJ2-7; no clear D gene. The length of the CDR3 is 15 residues. Looked up from germline, CDR1 is SGHNT and CDR2 is YYREEE (reference sequence). Between the trimmed V and J ends, which lost 1 base and 5 bases, there was a span of 16 bases. This chain's CDR3 is CASSLITLPNNEQYF. CDR3 DNA: TGTGCCAGCAGCTTGATTACCCTCCCTAATAACGAGCAGTACTTC.

The V gene is TRBV27, the J gene TRBJ2-2; 11 nucleotides match TRBD2. The germline gives CDR1 MNHEY, CDR2 SMNVEV (reference sequence). This CDR3 is 16 amino acids long. V was clipped by 6 bases and J by 5 bases; unmatched bases: 8. The CDR3 region has the DNA TGTGCCAGCAGCTACACTAGCGGGAGTTGGACCGGGGAGCTGTTTTTT. Protein: CASSYTSGSWTGELFF.

V usage is TRBV28 and J usage is TRBJ1-1; D perhaps matches TRBD1 (5 bases). The CDR3 contains 14 residues. V shed 3 bases and J shed 7 bases, with 15 bases lying between them. Germline V gives CDR1 MDHEN, CDR2 SYDVKM. The CDR3 DNA reads TGTGCCAGCAGTTTCTGGGGGGTAGGCGATGAAGCTTTCTTT. Translation gives CASSFWGVGDEAFF.

The rearrangement uses TRBV12-3 or TRBV12-4 and TRBJ1-2, with D possibly being TRBD1 (5 bases). This CDR3 is 13 amino acids long. V lost 5 bases, J lost 2 bases, and 9 bases lay in between. The CDR3 bases are TGTGCCAGCAGTCGGACACAGAACTATGGCTACACCTTC. Protein sequence: CASSRTQNYGYTF.

The rearrangement uses TRBV9 and TRBJ2-7; TRBD1 aligns across 7 bases. The CDR3 sequence is 15 residues long. Germline V lookup: CDR1 SGDLS, CDR2 YYNGEE. The V gene end was trimmed by 2 bases and the J gene end by 0 bases; junction bases not matched to a gene: 5. The DNA of the CDR3 is TGTGCCAGCAGCGTGGAGACAGGGAACTCCTACGAGCAGTACTTC. It codes for CASSVETGNSYEQYF.

The chain is built from TRBV18 and TRBJ1-1; 7 positions agree with TRBD1. V shed 2 bases and J 6 bases; nucleotides not matched to a gene: 0. Looked up from germline, CDR1 is KGHSH and CDR2 is LQKENI. This CDR3 has 12 amino acids. The CDR3 nucleotides are TGTGCCAGCTCACCAGACAGGGCTGAAGCTTTCTTT. It yields the protein CASSPDRAEAFF.

This chain links TRBV10-3 with TRBJ1-4; the match to TRBD1 covers 9 bases. Germline V gene data show CDR1 as ENHRY and CDR2 as SYGVKD. Trimming took 4 bases from V and 3 from J; bases not matched to a gene: 12. The CDR3 spans 18 residues. CDR3 sequence: CAISGGGQGPAANEKLFF. CDR3 nucleotide sequence: TGTGCCATCAGTGGTGGGGGACAGGGCCCCGCAGCTAATGAAAAACTGTTTTTT.

Only one count was recorded for this clone. The rearrangement joins TRBV21-1 to TRBJ1-4; the DNA was not used to check the table's D call, TRBD1. TRBV21-1 is a pseudogene. The CDR3 has 17 residues. DNA of the CDR3: TGTGCCAGCAGCAAACCTACGCCCGGGACAGGCTCTGAAAAACTGTTTTTT. Amino acids: CASSKPTPGTGSEKLFF.

This rearrangement joins TRBV20-1 to TRBJ2-1; 9 bases map to TRBD2. V lost 3 bases to trimming and J lost 4 bases; unmatched junction nucleotides: 13. The CDR3 length is 17 residues. Germline V gives CDR1 DFQATT, CDR2 SNEGSKA (reference sequence). Here the CDR3 reads CSASGVAGEERYNEQFF. CDR3 DNA: TGCAGTGCTAGTGGGGTAGCGGGAGAGGAAAGATACAATGAGCAGTTCTTC.

The rearrangement uses TRBV18 and TRBJ1-2; unclear D gene. Trimming took 2 bases from V and 5 from J, leaving 9 bases between them. Germline CDR1 reads KGHSH; CDR2 reads LQKENI. CDR3 size: 13 residues. The CDR3 loop is CASSPGRRYGYTF. Written as DNA, the CDR3 is TGTGCCAGCTCACCAGGCAGGAGGTATGGCTACACCTTC.

In nucleotides, the CDR3 is TGTGCCAGCAGCTCGAGGGATCTACTAGTTACAGATACGCAGTATTTT. It yields the protein CASSSRDLLVTDTQYF. This chain joins TRBV4-2 and TRBJ2-3; tentative D call: TRBD2 (5 bases). V was pared by 5 bases and J by 3 bases, with 18 bases between. The CDR3 consists of 16 residues. The germline V gene has CDR1 LGHNA and CDR2 YNFKEQ.

This clone was observed a handful of times. This rearrangement joins TRBV11-3 to TRBJ2-7; 7 nucleotides align to TRBD1. V gave up 5 bases and J gave up 3 bases; unmatched junction bases: 10. The CDR3 totals 15 residues. Per germline, CDR1 SGHNT and CDR2 YENEEA. In nucleotides, the CDR3 is TGTGCCAGCAGCCTACGACAGGGAGAGATCTACGAGCAGTACTTC. Translated: CASSLRQGEIYEQYF.

The J gene is TRBJ1-5, the V gene TRBV30; 12 bases fit TRBD1. J lost 0 bases, V lost 3 bases, and 18 bases had no gene match. Germline V gene lookup returns CDR1 GTSNPN and CDR2 SVGIG (reference sequence). The CDR3 contains 21 residues. DNA of the CDR3: TGTGCCTGGAGAGAAAGCAAGGGACAGGGGGCCCCCGAATATAGCAATCAGCCCCAGCATTTT. This encodes CAWRESKGQGAPEYSNQPQHF.